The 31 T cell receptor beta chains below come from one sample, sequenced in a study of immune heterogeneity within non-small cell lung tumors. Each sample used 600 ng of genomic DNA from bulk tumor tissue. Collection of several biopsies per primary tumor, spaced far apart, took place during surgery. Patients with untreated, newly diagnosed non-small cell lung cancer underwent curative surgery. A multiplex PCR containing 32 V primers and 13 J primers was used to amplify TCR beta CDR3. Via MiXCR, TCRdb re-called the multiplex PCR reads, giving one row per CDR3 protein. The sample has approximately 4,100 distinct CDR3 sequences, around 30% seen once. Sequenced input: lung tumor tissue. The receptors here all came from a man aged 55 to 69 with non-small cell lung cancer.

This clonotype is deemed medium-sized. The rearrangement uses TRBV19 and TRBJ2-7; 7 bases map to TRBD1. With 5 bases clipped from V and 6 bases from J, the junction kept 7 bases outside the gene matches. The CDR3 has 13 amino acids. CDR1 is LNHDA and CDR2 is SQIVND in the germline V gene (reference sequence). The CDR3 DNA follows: TGTGCCAGTAGTGCCGAGGGGGCTGGCGAGCAGTACTTC. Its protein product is CASSAEGAGEQYF.

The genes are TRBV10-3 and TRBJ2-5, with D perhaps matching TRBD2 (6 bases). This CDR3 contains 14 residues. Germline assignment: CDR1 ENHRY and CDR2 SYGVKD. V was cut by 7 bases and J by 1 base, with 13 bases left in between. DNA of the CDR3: TGTGCCATCAACGCGGGGCAAGTCCAAGAGACCCAGTACTTC. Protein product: CAINAGQVQETQYF.

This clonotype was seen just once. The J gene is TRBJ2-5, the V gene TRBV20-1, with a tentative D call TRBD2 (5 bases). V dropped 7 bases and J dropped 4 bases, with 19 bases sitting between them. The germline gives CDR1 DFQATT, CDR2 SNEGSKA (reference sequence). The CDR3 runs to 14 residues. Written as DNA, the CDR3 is TGCAGTGGCAATGACGCGAGGGCCGGAGAGACCCAGTACTTC. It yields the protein CSGNDARAGETQYF.

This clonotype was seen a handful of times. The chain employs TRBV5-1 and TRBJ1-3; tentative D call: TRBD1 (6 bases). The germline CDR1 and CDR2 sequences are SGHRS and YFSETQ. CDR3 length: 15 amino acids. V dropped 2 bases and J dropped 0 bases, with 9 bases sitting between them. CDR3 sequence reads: CASSFQGNSGNTIYF. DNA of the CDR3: TGCGCCAGCAGCTTCCAGGGGAACTCTGGAAACACCATATATTTT. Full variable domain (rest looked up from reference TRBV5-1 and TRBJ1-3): KAGVTQTPRYLIKTRGQQVTLSCSPISGHRSVSWYQQTPGQGLQFLFEYFSETQRNKGNFPGRFSGRQFSNSRSEMNVSTLELGDSALYLCASSFQGNSGNTIYFGEGSWLTVV.

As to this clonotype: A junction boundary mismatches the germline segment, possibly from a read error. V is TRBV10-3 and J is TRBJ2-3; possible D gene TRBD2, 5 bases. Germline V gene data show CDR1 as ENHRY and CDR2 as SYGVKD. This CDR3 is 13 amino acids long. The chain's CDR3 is CAITASRADTQYF. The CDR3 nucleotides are TGTGCCATCACGGCATCGCGGGCAGATACACAGTATTTT.

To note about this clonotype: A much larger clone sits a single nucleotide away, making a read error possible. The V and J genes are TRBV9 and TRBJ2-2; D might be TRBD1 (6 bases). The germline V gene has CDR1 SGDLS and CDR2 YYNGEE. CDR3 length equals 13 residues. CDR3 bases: TGTGCCAGGAGCGTAGGGGGCACCGGGGAGCTGTTTTTT. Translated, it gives CARSVGGTGELFF.

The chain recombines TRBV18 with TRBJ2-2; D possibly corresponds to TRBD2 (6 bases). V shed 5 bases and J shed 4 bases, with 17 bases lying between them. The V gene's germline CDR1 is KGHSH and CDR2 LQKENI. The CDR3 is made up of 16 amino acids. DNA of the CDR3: TGTGCCAGCTCAGCACAGGAGGTCGGGAGCACCGGGGAGCTGTTTTTT. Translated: CASSAQEVGSTGELFF.

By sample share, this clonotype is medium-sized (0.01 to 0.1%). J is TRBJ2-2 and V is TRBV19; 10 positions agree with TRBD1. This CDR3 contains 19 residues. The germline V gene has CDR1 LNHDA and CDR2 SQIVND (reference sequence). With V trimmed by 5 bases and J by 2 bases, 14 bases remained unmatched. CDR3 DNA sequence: TGTGCCAGTAGTGTGGTGGGTTCCGGGACAGGGGTAAACACCGGGGAGCTGTTTTTT. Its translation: CASSVVGSGTGVNTGELFF.

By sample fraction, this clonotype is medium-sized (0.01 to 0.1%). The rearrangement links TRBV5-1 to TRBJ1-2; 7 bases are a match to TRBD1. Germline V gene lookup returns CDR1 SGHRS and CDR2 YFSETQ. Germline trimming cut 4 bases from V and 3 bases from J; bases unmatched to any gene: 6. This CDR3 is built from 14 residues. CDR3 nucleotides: TGCGCCAGCAGCCCGTCACAGGGGTACTATGGCTACACCTTC. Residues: CASSPSQGYYGYTF.

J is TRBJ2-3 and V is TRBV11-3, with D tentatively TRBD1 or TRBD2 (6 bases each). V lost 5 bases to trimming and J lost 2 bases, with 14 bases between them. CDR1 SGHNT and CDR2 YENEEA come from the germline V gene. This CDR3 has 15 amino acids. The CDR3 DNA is TGTGCCAGCAGCCGAAACGGGGGCGCCACAGATACGCAGTATTTT. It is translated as CASSRNGGATDTQYF.

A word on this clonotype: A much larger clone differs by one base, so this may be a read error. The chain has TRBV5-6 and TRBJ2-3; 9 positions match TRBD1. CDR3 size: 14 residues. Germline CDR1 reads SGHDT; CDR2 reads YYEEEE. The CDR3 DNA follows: TGTTCCAGCAGGTGGACAGGGGAGTCAGATACGCAGTATTTT. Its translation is CSSRWTGESDTQYF.

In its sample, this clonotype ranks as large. As DNA, the CDR3 is TGTGCCAGCAGCCCGGGGGCCACAGGGGGCGCGGGTCAGCCCCAGCATTTT. This translates into CASSPGATGGAGQPQHF. V is TRBV7-9 and J is TRBJ1-5, with 9 bases lining up with TRBD1. The CDR3 loop spans 17 amino acids. With 5 bases clipped from V and 6 bases from J, the junction kept 14 bases outside the gene matches. Looked up from germline, CDR1 is SEHNR and CDR2 is FQNEAQ (reference sequence).

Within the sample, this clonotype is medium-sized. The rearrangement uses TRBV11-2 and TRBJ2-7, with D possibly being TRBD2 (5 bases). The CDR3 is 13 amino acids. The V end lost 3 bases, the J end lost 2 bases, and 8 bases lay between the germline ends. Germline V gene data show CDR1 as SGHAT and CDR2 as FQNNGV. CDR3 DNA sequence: TGTGCCAGCAGCTTGACCGGGGCCTACGAGCAGTACTTC. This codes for CASSLTGAYEQYF.

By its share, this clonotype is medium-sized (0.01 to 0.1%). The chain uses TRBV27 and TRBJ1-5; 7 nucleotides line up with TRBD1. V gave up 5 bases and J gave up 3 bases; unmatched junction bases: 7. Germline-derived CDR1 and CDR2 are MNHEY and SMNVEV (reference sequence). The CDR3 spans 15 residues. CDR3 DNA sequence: TGTGCCAGCAGTCGATCGGGACAGCTCAATCAGCCCCAGCATTTT. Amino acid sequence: CASSRSGQLNQPQHF.

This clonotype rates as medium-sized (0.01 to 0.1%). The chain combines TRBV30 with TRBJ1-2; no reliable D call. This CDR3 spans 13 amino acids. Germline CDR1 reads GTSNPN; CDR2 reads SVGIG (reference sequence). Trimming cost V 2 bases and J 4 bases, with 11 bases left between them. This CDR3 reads CAWSISGIYGYTF. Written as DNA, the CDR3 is TGTGCCTGGAGTATATCCGGGATCTATGGCTACACCTTC.

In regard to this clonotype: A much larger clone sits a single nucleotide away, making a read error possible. CDR3 DNA: TGTGCCACCAGTGACCGACGTTCGGGGTTCGGCGAGCGGTTCTTC. This gives the protein CATSDRRSGFGERFF. The rearrangement uses TRBV24-1 and TRBJ2-3; possible D gene TRBD2, 5 bases. Germline values: CDR1 KGHDR, CDR2 SFDVKD. This CDR3 has 15 amino acids.

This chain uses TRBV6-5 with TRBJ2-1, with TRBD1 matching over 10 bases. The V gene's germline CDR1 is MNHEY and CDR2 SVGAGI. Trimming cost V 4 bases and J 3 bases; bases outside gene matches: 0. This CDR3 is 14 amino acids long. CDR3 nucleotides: TGTGCCAGCAGTTGGACAGGGGGCTACAATGAGCAGTTCTTC. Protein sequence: CASSWTGGYNEQFF.

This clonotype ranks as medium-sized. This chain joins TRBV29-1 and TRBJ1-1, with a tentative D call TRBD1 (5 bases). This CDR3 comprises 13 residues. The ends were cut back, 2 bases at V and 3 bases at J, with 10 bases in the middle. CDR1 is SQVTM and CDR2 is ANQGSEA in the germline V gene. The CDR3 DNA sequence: TGCAGCGTTGAACAACAGGTGGACACTGAAGCTTTCTTT. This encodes CSVEQQVDTEAFF. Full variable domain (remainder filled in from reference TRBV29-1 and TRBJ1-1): SAVISQKPSRDICQRGTSLTIQCQVDSQVTMMFWYRQQPGQSLTLIATANQGSEATYESGFVIDKFPISRPNLTFSTLTVSNMSPEDSSIYLCSVEQQVDTEAFFGQGTRLTVV.

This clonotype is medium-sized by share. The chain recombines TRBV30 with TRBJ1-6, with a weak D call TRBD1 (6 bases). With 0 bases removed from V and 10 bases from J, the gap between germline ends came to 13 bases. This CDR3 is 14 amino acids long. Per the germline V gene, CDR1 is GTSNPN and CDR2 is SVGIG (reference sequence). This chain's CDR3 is CAWSVPWDMSPLHF. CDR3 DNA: TGTGCCTGGAGTGTACCCTGGGACATGTCACCCCTCCACTTT.

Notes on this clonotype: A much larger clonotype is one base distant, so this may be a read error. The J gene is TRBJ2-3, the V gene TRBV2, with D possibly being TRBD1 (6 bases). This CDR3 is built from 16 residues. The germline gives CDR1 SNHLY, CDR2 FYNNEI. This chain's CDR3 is CARSEARAGGTDTQYF. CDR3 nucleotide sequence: TGTGCCAGAAGTGAAGCGCGGGCAGGGGGCACAGATACGCAGTATTTT. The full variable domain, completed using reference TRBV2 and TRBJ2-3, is EPEVTQTPSHQVTQMGQEVILRCVPISNHLYFYWYRQILGQKVEFLVSFYNNEISEKSEIFDDQFSVERPDGSNFTLKIRSTKLEDSAMYFCARSEARAGGTDTQYFGPGTRLTVL.

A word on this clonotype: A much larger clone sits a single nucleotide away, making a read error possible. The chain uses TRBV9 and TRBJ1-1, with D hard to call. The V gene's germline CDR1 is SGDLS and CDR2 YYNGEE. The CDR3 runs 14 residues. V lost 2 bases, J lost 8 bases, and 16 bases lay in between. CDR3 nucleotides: TGTGCCAGCAGCGTTACCTTGGAACCCTGGGAAGCTTTCTTT. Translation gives CASSVTLEPWEAFF.

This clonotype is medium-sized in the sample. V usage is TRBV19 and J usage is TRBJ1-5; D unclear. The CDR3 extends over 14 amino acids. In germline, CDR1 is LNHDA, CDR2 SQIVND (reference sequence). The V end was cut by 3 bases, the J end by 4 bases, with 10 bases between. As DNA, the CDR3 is TGTGCCAGTAGTATCGAGCCAGGAAATCAGCCCCAGCATTTT. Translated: CASSIEPGNQPQHF. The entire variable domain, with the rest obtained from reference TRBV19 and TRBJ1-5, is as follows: DGGITQSPKYLFRKEGQNVTLSCEQNLNHDAMYWYRQDPGQGLRLIYYSQIVNDFQKGDIAEGYSVSREKKESFPLTVTSAQKNPTAFYLCASSIEPGNQPQHFGDGTRLSIL.

The CDR3 loop reads CASSSWTSGRGEQFF. Written as DNA, the CDR3 is TGTGCCAGCAGTTCCTGGACTAGCGGGAGAGGTGAGCAGTTCTTC. V gene TRBV6-2 or TRBV6-3 combines with J gene TRBJ2-1; 13 bases are a match to TRBD2. V shed 4 bases, J shed 9 bases, and the junction held 6 bases outside the gene matches. CDR3 length equals 15 residues. Germline CDR1 reads MNHEY; CDR2 reads SVGEGT.

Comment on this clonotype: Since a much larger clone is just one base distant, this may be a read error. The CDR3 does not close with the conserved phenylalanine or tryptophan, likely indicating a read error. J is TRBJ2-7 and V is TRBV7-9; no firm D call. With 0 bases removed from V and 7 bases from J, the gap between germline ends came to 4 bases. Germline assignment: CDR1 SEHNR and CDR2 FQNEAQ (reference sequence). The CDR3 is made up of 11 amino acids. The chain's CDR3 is CASSLAQEQYL. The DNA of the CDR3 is TGTGCCAGCAGCTTAGCCCAGGAGCAGTACCTC.

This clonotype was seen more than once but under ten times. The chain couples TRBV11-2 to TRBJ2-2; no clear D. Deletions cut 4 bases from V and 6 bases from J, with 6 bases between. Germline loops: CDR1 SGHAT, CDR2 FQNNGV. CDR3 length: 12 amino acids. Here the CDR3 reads CASSSRAGELFF. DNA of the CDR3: TGTGCCAGCAGCTCCCGTGCCGGGGAGCTGTTTTTT.

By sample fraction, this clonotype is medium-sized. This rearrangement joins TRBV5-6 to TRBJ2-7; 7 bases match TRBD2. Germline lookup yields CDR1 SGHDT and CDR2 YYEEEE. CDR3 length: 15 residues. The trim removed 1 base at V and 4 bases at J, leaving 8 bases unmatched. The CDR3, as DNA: TGTGCCAGCAGCTTGTATGGCGGGAGAGTATACGAGCAGTACTTC. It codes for CASSLYGGRVYEQYF.

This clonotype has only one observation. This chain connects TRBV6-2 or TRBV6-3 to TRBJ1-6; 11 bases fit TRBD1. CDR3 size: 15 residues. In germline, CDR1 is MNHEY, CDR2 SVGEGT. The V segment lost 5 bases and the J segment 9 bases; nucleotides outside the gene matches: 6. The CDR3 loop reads CASSIRTGGSSPLHF. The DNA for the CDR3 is TGTGCCAGCAGTATCAGGACAGGGGGCTCTTCACCCCTCCACTTT.

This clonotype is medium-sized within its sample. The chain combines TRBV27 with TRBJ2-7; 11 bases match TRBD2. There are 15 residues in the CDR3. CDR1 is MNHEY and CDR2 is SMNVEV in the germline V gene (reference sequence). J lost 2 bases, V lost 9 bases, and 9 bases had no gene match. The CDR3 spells CASRTTGLAAYEQYF. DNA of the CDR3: TGTGCCAGTAGAACCACGGGACTAGCGGCCTACGAGCAGTACTTC.

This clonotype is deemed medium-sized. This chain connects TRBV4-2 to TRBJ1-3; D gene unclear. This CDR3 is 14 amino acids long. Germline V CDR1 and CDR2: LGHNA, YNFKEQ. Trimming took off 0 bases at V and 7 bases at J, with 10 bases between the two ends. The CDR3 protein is CASSQEGIANTIYF. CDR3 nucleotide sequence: TGTGCCAGCAGCCAAGAAGGTATTGCGAACACCATATATTTT.

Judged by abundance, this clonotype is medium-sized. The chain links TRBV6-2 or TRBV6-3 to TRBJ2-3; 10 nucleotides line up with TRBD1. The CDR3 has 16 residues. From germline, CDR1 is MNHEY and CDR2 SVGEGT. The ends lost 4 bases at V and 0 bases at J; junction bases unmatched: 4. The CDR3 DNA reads TGTGCCAGCAGTTCCGGGACAGGGGAAAGCACAGATACGCAGTATTTT. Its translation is CASSSGTGESTDTQYF.

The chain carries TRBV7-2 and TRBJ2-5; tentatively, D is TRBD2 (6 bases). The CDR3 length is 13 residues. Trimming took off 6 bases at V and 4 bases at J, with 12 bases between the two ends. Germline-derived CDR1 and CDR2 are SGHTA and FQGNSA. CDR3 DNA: TGTGCCAGCAGATTTAGCGGATCAGAGACCCAGTACTTC. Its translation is CASRFSGSETQYF.